The sequence of this T cell receptor (beta chain) was determined in a study of T-cell memory formation after mild COVID-19. Study-wide context: TCR clusters mostly belonged to single donors.

TCRdb independently ran MiXCR on the 5' RACE reads; one entry per CDR3 protein. Here the sample spans roughly 400,000 distinct CDR3 sequences, under 20% being singletons. The CDR3 is 13 amino acids. From germline, CDR1 is SGHNT and CDR2 YENEEA. Trimming left V 0 bases short and J 4 bases short, with 6 bases between. The receptor was isolated from a young man who had mild COVID-19 (a few samples of this study predate the infection). Cell type and time point are not known. Sequenced material: PBMCs or a T cell subset sorted from them (not recorded which). The rearrangement uses TRBV11-3 and TRBJ2-5; no reliable D call. CDR3 residues: CASSLDRSETQYF. The CDR3 bases are TGTGCCAGCAGCTTAGATAGGTCAGAGACCCAGTACTTC.